Listed below are T cell receptor beta chains from one sample, sequenced in a study of blood T cell repertoires in COVID-19. Clones were read by immunoSEQ multiplex PCR, and TCRdb kept only the in-frame ones, dropping some. The profile shows about 50,000 clones, 77% of them singletons. Sample: peripheral blood. Every receptor here comes from a man between 65 and 85 years old with active or convalescent COVID-19. CDR3s include the opening cysteine and the closing phenylalanine or tryptophan. D genes are given only for firm matches. Some rows have no size entry. The others give once, few or many, or a class for an expanded clone.

V gene: TRBV6-5
clone size: .
J gene: TRBJ1-2
D gene: .
CDR3 protein: CASSYTGAGYGYTF
CDR3 DNA: TGTGCCAGCAGTTACACTGGGGCCGGCTATGGCTACACCTTC

V gene: TRBV2
clone size: .
J gene: TRBJ2-4
D gene: .
CDR3 protein: CASSENEGQYIQYF
CDR3 DNA: TGTGCCAGCAGTGAAAATGAGGGTCAGTACATTCAGTACTTC

V gene: TRBV7-2
clone size: .
J gene: TRBJ1-2
D gene: .
CDR3 protein: CASSHRDLANYGYTF
CDR3 DNA: TGTGCCAGCAGCCATAGGGACTTAGCTAACTATGGCTACACCTTC

V gene: TRBV4-3
clone size: .
J gene: TRBJ1-2
D gene: .
CDR3 protein: CASSQEGLLGSYGYTF
CDR3 DNA: TGCGCCAGCAGCCAAGAGGGCCTCTTAGGTAGCTATGGCTACACCTTC

V gene: TRBV18
clone size: .
J gene: TRBJ1-1
D gene: .
CDR3 protein: CASSPTGRGTEAFF
CDR3 DNA: TGTGCCAGCTCACCAACAGGGAGGGGGACTGAAGCTTTCTTT

V gene: TRBV4-3
clone size: few
J gene: TRBJ1-6
D gene: .
CDR3 protein: CASSHGGGRRNSPLHF
CDR3 DNA: TGCGCCAGCAGCCATGGGGGGGGCCGAAGGAATTCACCCCTCCACTTT

V gene: TRBV2
clone size: .
J gene: TRBJ2-7
D gene: .
CDR3 protein: CASSEAKLAGEQYF
CDR3 DNA: TGTGCCAGCAGTGAAGCCAAGTTGGCGGGGGAGCAGTACTTC

V gene: TRBV4-2
clone size: .
J gene: TRBJ1-2
D gene: TRBD1
CDR3 protein: CASSQGQGINYGYTF
CDR3 DNA: TGTGCCAGCAGCCAGGGACAGGGGATTAACTATGGCTACACCTTC

V gene: TRBV6-5
clone size: .
J gene: TRBJ2-6
D gene: .
CDR3 protein: CASSYEGSGANVLTF
CDR3 DNA: TGTGCCAGCAGTTACGAGGGCTCTGGGGCCAACGTCCTGACTTTC

V gene: TRBV15
clone size: .
J gene: TRBJ1-1
D gene: .
CDR3 protein: CATSTPPHGYGDTEAFF
CDR3 DNA: TGTGCCACCAGCACTCCCCCACACGGTTACGGGGACACTGAAGCTTTCTTT

V gene: TRBV20-1
clone size: once
J gene: TRBJ1-3
D gene: TRBD1
CDR3 protein: CSASLTGRRSGNTIYF
CDR3 DNA: TGCAGTGCTAGTTTGACAGGGAGACGCTCTGGAAACACCATATATTTT

V gene: TRBV2
clone size: .
J gene: TRBJ2-1
D gene: TRBD2
CDR3 protein: CASTREGLNEQFF
CDR3 DNA: TGTGCCAGCACACGGGAGGGCCTGAATGAGCAGTTCTTC

V gene: TRBV6-5
clone size: once
J gene: TRBJ1-2
D gene: TRBD1
CDR3 protein: CASSWDSYGYTF
CDR3 DNA: TGTGCCAGCAGCTGGGACAGCTATGGCTACACCTTC

V gene: TRBV30
clone size: .
J gene: TRBJ2-1
D gene: .
CDR3 protein: CACIADAYNEQFF
CDR3 DNA: TGTGCCTGCATAGCGGACGCCTACAATGAGCAGTTCTTC

V gene: TRBV5-6
clone size: .
J gene: TRBJ1-6
D gene: .
CDR3 protein: CASSLTGTPPLHF
CDR3 DNA: TGTGCCAGCAGCTTGACGGGAACCCCACCCCTCCACTTT

V gene: TRBV5-4
clone size: .
J gene: TRBJ2-7
D gene: TRBD1
CDR3 protein: CASSLAGTASYEQYF
CDR3 DNA: TGTGCCAGCAGCTTGGCCGGGACAGCCTCCTACGAGCAGTACTTC

V gene: TRBV6-1
clone size: few
J gene: TRBJ1-2
D gene: .
CDR3 protein: CASSETGHYGYTF
CDR3 DNA: TGTGCCAGCAGTGAAACAGGGCACTATGGCTACACCTTC